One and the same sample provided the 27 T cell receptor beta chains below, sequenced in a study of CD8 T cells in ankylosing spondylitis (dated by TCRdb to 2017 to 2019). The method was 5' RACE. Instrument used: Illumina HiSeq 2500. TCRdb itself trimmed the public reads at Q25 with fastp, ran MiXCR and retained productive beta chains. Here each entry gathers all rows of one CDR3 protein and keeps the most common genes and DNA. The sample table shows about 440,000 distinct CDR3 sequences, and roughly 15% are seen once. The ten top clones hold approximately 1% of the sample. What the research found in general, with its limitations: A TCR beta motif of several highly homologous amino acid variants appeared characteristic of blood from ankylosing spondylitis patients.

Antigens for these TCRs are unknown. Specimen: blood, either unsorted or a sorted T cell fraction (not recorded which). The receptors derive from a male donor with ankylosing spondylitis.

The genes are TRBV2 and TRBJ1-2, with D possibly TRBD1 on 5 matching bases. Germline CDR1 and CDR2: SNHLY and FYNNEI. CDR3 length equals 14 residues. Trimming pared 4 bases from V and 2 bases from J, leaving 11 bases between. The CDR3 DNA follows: TGTGCCAGCAGTGCTTCAGGGAGAAACTATGGCTACACCTTC. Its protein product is CASSASGRNYGYTF.

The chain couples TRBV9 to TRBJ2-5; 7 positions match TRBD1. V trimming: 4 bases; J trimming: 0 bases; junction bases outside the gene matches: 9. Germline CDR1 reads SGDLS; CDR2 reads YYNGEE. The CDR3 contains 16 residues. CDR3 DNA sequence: TGTGCCAGCAGCAGCCGGGACAGCCCGTACCAAGAGACCCAGTACTTC. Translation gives CASSSRDSPYQETQYF.

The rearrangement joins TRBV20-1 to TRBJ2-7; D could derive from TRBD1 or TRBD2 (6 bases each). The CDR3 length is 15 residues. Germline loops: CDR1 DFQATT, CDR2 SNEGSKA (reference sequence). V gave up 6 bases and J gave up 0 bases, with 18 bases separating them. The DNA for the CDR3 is TGCAGTGCGACCACGGGGGCAGGCCTCTCCTACGAGCAGTACTTC. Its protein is CSATTGAGLSYEQYF.

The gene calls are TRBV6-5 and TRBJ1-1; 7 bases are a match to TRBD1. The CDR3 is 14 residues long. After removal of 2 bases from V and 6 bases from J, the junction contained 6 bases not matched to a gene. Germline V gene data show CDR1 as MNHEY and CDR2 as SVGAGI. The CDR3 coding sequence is TGTGCCAGCAGTTACGACAGGGTCAACCCTGAAGCTTTCTTT. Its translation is CASSYDRVNPEAFF.

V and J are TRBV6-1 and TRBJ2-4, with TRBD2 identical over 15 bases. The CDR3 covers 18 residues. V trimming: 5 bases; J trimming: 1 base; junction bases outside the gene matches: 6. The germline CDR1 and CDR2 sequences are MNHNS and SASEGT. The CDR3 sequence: CASSRGTSGRKAKNIQYF. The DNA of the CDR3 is TGTGCCAGCAGTAGGGGGACTAGCGGGAGGAAGGCCAAAAACATTCAGTACTTC.

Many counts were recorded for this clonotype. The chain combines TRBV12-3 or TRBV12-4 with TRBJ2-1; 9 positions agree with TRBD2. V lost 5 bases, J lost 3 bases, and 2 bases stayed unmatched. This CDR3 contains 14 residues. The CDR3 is CASSTSGYYNEQFF. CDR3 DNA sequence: TGTGCCAGCAGTACTAGCGGGTACTACAATGAGCAGTTCTTC.

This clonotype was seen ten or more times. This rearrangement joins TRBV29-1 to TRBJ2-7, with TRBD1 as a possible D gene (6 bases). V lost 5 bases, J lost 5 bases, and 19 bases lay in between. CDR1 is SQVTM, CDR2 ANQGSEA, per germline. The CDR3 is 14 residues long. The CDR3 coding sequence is TGCAGCGTTTGGTCGGGAACAGGGCAAAACGAGCAGTACTTC. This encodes CSVWSGTGQNEQYF.

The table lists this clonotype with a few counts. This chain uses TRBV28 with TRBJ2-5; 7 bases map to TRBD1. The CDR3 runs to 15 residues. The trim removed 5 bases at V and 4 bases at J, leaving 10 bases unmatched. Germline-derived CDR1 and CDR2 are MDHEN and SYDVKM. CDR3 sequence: CASSLTGTARETQYF. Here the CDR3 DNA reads TGTGCCAGCAGTCTCACCGGGACAGCAAGAGAGACCCAGTACTTC.

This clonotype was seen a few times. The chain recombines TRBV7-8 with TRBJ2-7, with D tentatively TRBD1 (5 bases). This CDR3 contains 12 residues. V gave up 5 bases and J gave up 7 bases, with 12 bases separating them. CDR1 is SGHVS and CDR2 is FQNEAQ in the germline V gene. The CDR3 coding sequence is TGTGCCAGCAGCGCCGACAGAAGGGAGCAGTACTTC. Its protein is CASSADRREQYF.

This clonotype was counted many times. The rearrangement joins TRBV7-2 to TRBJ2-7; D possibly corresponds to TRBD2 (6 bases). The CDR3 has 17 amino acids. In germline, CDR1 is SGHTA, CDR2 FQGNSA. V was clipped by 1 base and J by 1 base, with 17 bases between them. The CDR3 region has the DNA TGTGCCAGCAGCTTAGGGGGGAGGTCTAGCCTATCCTACGAGCAGTACTTC. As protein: CASSLGGRSSLSYEQYF.

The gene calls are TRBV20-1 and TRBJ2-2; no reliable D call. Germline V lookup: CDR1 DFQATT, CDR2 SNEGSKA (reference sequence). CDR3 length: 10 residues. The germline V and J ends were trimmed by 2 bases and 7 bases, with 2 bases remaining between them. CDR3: CSARNGELFF. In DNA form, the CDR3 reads TGCAGTGCTAGAAACGGGGAGCTGTTTTTT.

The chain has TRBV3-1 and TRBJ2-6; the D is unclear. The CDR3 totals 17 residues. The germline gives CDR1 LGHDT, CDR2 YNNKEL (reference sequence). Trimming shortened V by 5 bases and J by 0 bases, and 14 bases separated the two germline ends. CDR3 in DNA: TGTGCCAGCAGCGTCACACTGCGGAGCTCTGGGGCCAACGTCCTGACTTTC. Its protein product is CASSVTLRSSGANVLTF.

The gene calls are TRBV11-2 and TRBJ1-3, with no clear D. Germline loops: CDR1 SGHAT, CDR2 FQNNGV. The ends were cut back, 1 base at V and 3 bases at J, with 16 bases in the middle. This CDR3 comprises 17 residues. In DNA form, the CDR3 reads TGTGCCAGCAGCTTAGGTTACAAGGCGACGATTGGAAACACCATATATTTT. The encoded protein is CASSLGYKATIGNTIYF.

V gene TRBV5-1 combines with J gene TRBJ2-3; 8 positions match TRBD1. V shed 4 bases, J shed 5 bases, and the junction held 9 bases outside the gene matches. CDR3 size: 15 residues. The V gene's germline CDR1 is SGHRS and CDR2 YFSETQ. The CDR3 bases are TGCGCCAGCAGCCAATCGACAGGGGCGAGAGATACGCAGTATTTT. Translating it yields CASSQSTGARDTQYF.

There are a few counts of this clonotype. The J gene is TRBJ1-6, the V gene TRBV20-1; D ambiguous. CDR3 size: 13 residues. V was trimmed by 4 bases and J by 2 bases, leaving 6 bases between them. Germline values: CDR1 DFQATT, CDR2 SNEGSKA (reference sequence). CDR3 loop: CSAKTTYNSPLHF. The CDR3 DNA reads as TGCAGTGCTAAGACAACCTATAATTCACCCCTCCACTTT.

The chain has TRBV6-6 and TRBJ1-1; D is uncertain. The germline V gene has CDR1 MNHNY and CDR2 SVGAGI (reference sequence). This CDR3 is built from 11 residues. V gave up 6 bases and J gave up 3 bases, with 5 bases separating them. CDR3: CASRGDTEAFF. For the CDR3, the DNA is TGTGCCAGCAGGGGCGACACTGAAGCTTTCTTT.

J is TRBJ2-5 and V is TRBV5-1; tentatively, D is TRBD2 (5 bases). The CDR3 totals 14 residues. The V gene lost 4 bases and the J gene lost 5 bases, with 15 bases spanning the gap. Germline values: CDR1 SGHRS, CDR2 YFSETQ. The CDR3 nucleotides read TGCGCCAGCAGCGCCGTTCCGGGGTACGAGACCCAGTACTTC. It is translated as CASSAVPGYETQYF.

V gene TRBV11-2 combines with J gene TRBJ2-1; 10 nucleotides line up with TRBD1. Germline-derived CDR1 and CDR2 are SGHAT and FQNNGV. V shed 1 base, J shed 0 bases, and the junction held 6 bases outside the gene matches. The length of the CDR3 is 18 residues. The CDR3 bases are TGTGCCAGCAGCTTAGGGACAGGGGGATCCCTCTCCTACAATGAGCAGTTCTTC. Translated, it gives CASSLGTGGSLSYNEQFF.

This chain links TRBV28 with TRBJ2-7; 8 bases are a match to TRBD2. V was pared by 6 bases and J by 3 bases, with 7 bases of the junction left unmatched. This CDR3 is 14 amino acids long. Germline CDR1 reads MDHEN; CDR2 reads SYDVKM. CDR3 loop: CASSMGLGNYEQYF. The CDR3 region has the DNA TGTGCCAGCAGCATGGGACTAGGAAACTACGAGCAGTACTTC.

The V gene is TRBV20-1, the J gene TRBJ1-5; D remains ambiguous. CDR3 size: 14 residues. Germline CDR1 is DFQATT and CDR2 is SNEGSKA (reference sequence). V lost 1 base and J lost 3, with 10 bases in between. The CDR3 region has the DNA TGCAGTGCTAGAGGTGGAGGGTACAATCAGCCCCAGCATTTT. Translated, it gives CSARGGGYNQPQHF.

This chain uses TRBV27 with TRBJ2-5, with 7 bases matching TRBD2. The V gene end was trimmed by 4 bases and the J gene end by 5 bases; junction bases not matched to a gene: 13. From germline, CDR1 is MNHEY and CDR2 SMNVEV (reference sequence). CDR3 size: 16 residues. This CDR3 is CASSSAGDGIRETQYF. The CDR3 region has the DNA TGTGCCAGCAGTTCCGCGGGAGATGGGATAAGGGAGACCCAGTACTTC.

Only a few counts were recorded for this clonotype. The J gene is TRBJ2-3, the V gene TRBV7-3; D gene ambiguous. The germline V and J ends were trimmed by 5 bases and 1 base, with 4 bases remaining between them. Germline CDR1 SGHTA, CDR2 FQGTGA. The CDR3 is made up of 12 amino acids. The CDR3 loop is CASSHGTDTQYF. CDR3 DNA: TGTGCCAGCAGCCACGGCACAGATACGCAGTATTTT.

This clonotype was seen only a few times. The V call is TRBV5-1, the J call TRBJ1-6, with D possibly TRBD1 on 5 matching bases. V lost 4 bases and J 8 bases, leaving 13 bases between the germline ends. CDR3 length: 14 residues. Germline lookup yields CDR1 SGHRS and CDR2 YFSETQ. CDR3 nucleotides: TGCGCCAGCAGCCCCACAGGTGGGGATTCACCCCTCCACTTT. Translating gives CASSPTGGDSPLHF. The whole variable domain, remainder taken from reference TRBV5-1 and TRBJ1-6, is KAGVTQTPRYLIKTRGQQVTLSCSPISGHRSVSWYQQTPGQGLQFLFEYFSETQRNKGNFPGRFSGRQFSNSRSEMNVSTLELGDSALYLCASSPTGGDSPLHFGNGTRLTVT.

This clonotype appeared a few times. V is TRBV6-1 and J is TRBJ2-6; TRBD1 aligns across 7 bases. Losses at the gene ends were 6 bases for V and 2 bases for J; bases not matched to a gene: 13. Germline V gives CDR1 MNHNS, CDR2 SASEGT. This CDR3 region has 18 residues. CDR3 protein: CASRANNRGLTGANVLTF. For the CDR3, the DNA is TGTGCCAGCAGGGCAAATAACAGGGGCCTAACTGGGGCCAACGTCCTGACTTTC.

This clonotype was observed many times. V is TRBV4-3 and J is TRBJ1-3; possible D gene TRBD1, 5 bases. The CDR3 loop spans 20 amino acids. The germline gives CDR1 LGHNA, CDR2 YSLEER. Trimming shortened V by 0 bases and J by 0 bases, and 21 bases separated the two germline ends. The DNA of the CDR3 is TGCGCCAGCAGCCAAGATTCGGGGGGTGGTACAGGCTACTCTGGAAACACCATATATTTT. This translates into CASSQDSGGGTGYSGNTIYF.

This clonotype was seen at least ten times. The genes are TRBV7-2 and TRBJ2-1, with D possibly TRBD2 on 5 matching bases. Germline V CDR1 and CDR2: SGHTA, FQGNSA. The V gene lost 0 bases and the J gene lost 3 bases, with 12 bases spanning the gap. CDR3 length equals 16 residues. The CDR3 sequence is CASSLARIGNYNEQFF. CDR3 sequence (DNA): TGTGCCAGCAGCTTAGCGCGGATCGGGAACTACAATGAGCAGTTCTTC.

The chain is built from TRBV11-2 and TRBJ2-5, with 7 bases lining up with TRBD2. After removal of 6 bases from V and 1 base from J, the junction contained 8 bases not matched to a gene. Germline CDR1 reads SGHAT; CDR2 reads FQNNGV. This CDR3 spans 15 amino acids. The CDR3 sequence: CASSYLAAIQETQYF. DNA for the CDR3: TGTGCCAGCAGTTATCTAGCGGCCATCCAAGAGACCCAGTACTTC.